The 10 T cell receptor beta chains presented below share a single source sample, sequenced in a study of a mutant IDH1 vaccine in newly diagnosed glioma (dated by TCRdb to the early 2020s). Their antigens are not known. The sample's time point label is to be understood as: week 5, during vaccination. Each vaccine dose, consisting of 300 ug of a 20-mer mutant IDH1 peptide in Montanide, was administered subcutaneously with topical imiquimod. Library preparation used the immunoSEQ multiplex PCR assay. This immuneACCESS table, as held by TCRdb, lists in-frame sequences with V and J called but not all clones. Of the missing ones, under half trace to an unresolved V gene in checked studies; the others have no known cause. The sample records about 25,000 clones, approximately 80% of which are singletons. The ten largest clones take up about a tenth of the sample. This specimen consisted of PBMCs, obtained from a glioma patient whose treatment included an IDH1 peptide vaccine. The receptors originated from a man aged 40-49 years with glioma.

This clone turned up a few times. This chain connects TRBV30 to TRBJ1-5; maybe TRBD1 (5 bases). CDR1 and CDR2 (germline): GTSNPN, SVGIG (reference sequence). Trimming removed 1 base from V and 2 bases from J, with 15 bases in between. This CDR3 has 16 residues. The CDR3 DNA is TGTGCCTGGAGTGGCGGCAGGGCTATGGGCAATCAGCCCCAGCATTTT. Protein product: CAWSGGRAMGNQPQHF.

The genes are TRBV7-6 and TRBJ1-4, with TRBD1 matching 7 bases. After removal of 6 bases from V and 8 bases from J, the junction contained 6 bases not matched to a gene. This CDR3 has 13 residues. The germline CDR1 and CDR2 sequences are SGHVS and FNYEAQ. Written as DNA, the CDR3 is TGTGCCAGCAGTACAGACAGGGCGGAAAAACTGTTTTTT. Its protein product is CASSTDRAEKLFF. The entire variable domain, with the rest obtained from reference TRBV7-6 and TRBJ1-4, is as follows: GAGVSQSPRYKVTKRGQDVALRCDPISGHVSLYWYRQALGQGPEFLTYFNYEAQQDKSGLPNDRFSAERPEGSISTLTIQRTEQRDSAMYRCASSTDRAEKLFFGSGTQLSVL.

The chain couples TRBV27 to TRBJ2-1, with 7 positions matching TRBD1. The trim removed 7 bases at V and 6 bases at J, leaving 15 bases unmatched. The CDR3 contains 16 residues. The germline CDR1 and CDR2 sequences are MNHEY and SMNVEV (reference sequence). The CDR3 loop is CASTDLSGTASNEQFF. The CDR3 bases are TGTGCCAGCACTGACTTATCCGGGACAGCCTCCAATGAGCAGTTCTTC.

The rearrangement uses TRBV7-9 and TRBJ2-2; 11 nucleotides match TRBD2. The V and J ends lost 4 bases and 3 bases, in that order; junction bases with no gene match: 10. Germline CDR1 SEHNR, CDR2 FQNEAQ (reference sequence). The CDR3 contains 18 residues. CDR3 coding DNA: TGTGCCAGCAGCTCACCCGTCCGGGGACTAGCGGACACCGGGGAGCTGTTTTTT. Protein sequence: CASSSPVRGLADTGELFF.

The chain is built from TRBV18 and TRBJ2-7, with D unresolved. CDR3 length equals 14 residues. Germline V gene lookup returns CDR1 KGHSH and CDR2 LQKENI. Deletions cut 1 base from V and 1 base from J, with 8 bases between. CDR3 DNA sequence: TGTGCCAGCTCACCACTTGCGGAATCCTACGAGCAGTACGTC. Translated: CASSPLAESYEQYV.

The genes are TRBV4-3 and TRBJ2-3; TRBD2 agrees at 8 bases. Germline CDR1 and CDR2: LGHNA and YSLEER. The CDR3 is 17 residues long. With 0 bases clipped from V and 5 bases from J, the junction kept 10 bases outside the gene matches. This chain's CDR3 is CASSQESRGSGRDTQYF. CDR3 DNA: TGCGCCAGCAGCCAAGAATCTAGAGGGAGCGGGAGAGATACGCAGTATTTT.

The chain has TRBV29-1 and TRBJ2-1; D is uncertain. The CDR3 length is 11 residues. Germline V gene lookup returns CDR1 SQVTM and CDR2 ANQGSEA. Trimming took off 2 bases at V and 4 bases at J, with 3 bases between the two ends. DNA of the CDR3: TGCAGCGTTGAACTTTACAATGAGCAGTTCTTC. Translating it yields CSVELYNEQFF.

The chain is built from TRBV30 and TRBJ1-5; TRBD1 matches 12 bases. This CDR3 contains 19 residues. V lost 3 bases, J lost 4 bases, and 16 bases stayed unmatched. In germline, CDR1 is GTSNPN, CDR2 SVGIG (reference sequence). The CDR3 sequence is CAWRKHLPGQGARNQPQHF. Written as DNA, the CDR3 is TGTGCCTGGAGGAAACATTTACCGGGACAGGGGGCGAGAAATCAGCCCCAGCATTTT.

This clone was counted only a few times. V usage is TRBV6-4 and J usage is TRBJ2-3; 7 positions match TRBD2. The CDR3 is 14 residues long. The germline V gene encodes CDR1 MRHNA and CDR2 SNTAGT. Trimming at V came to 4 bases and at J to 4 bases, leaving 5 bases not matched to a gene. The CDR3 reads CASSVAGASDTQYF. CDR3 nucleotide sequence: TGTGCCAGCAGTGTGGCGGGAGCGTCAGATACGCAGTATTTT.

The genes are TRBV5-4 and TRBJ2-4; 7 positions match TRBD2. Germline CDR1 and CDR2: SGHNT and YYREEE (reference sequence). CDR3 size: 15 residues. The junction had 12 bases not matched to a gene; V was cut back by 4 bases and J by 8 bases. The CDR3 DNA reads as TGTGCCAGCAGCACCCGAAAGGCGGCGGGAGACATTCAGTACTTC. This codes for CASSTRKAAGDIQYF.